The 5 T cell receptor beta chains below all came from one sample that was sequenced in a study of T cell responses to AZD1222 COVID-19 vaccine. TCRdb keeps only in-frame clones here, not all; method: immunoSEQ multiplex PCR. The sample consists of some 130,000 clones, 75% to 90% of them appearing once. This specimen consisted of peripheral blood, obtained on day 0 of AZD1222 vaccination. The origin of the receptors is an adult in good health.

The chain carries TRBV19 and TRBJ1-5, with a possible D match to TRBD1 (6 bases). V was pared by 6 bases and J by 6 bases, with 15 bases between. Germline CDR1 LNHDA, CDR2 SQIVND (reference sequence). CDR3 length: 14 residues. The CDR3 is CASSGGRFGQPQHF. For the CDR3, the DNA is TGTGCCAGTAGCGGGGGGCGGTTCGGTCAGCCCCAGCATTTT.

The chain carries TRBV27 and TRBJ1-6; D call uncertain. The CDR3 covers 12 residues. The germline V gene has CDR1 MNHEY and CDR2 SMNVEV (reference sequence). Trimming pared 3 bases from V and 8 bases from J, leaving 5 bases between. The CDR3 DNA is TGTGCCAGCAGTTTTTTGGATTCACCCCTCCACTTT. Its translation is CASSFLDSPLHF.

J is TRBJ1-1 and V is TRBV12-5, with D maybe TRBD1 (5 bases). Germline CDR1 and CDR2: LGHNT and FRNRAP. The CDR3 has 15 residues. V shed 6 bases and J shed 2 bases, with 16 bases lying between them. The DNA for the CDR3 is TGTGCTAGTGGATCTACCGCGACAGATAACACTGAAGCTTTCTTT. Translated: CASGSTATDNTEAFF.

The gene calls are TRBV7-3 and TRBJ2-1, with D possibly called TRBD1 or TRBD2 (5 bases each). The V gene's germline CDR1 is SGHTA and CDR2 FQGTGA. Trimming stripped 2 bases from V and 7 bases from J, with 15 bases between. The CDR3 runs 15 residues. In DNA form, the CDR3 reads TGTGCCAGCAGCTTATCCGTCGGGGCTAGGAATGAGCAGTTCTTC. The encoded protein is CASSLSVGARNEQFF. The entire variable domain, with the rest obtained from reference TRBV7-3 and TRBJ2-1, is as follows: GAGVSQTPSNKVTEKGKYVELRCDPISGHTALYWYRQSLGQGPEFLIYFQGTGAADDSGLPNDRFFAVRPEGSVSTLKIQRTERGDSAVYLCASSLSVGARNEQFFGPGTRLTVL.

The V and J genes are TRBV6-5 and TRBJ1-1; no definite D call. Trimming took off 7 bases at V and 5 bases at J, with 20 bases between the two ends. The CDR3 is made up of 15 amino acids. CDR1 is MNHEY and CDR2 is SVGAGI in the germline V gene. This CDR3 is CASMVRRPRGTEAFF. Written as DNA, the CDR3 is TGTGCCAGCATGGTACGACGACCTCGGGGTACTGAAGCTTTCTTT.